The present entry profiles one T cell receptor beta chain with its context. The antigen remains undetermined. Only in-frame clones appear in the TCRdb table, and some are missing; sequencing was by immunoSEQ multiplex PCR. The sample holds some 50,000 clones; around 86% are singletons and the top ten take around 15%. The sample originates from a study of OX40 agonist ivuxolimab in advanced cancers. Study-wide results and limits: Among the lowest peripheral clonal expansion occurred in 0.1-3.0 mg/kg partial responders.

The source is an adult with an advanced solid tumor such as melanoma, head and neck, liver or kidney cancer. Specimen: CD4+ or CD8+ T cells sorted from blood, collected in a trial of the OX40 agonist ivuxolimab.

CDR3 amino acids: CASSRETRLYEQYF. The CDR3 coding sequence is TGTGCCAGCAGTCGTGAGACAAGACTCTACGAGCAGTACTTC. The V and J genes are TRBV28 and TRBJ2-7; no clear D gene. V shed 5 bases and J shed 3 bases, with 14 bases lying between them. Germline V lookup: CDR1 MDHEN, CDR2 SYDVKM. This CDR3 is built from 14 residues.